This passage covers 18 T cell receptor beta chains from one sample sequenced in a study of OX40 agonist ivuxolimab in advanced cancers. Data came from immunoSEQ multiplex PCR; TCRdb stores just in-frame clones and leaves some out. Of 55,000 to 75,000 clones in the sample, 85% were seen once. The material sequenced was CD4+ or CD8+ T cells sorted from blood, taken in a trial of the OX40 agonist ivuxolimab. Receptors were obtained from an adult with an advanced solid tumor such as melanoma, head and neck, liver or kidney cancer.

V is TRBV7-8 and J is TRBJ2-7; 10 nucleotides align to TRBD2. This CDR3 has 16 amino acids. Per the germline V gene, CDR1 is SGHVS and CDR2 is FQNEAQ. V lost 3 bases, J lost 2 bases, and 7 bases stayed unmatched. The CDR3 nucleotides read TGTGCCAGCAGCTTTGGAATAGCGGGAGGCCCCTACGAGCAGTACTTC. Protein: CASSFGIAGGPYEQYF.

J is TRBJ2-1 and V is TRBV9; D is unresolved. This CDR3 region has 13 residues. Germline values: CDR1 SGDLS, CDR2 YYNGEE. Trimming shortened V by 4 bases and J by 6 bases, and 11 bases separated the two germline ends. CDR3 amino acids: CASSFRASNEQFF. CDR3 in DNA: TGTGCCAGCAGCTTCCGGGCCTCCAATGAGCAGTTCTTC.

This clone was seen more than once but under ten times. Different DNA sequences within this sample yield the same CDR3. The genes are TRBV2 and TRBJ2-3; a weak D match, TRBD2 (5 bases). Deletions cut 2 bases from V and 2 bases from J, with 8 bases between. The CDR3 covers 14 residues. In germline, CDR1 is SNHLY, CDR2 FYNNEI. The CDR3 nucleotides read TGTGCCAGCAGTGAAAACCGGGACACAGATACGCAGTATTTT. Translation gives CASSENRDTDTQYF. Based on the CDR3 plus reference TRBV2 and TRBJ2-3, the full variable domain is EPEVTQTPSHQVTQMGQEVILRCVPISNHLYFYWYRQILGQKVEFLVSFYNNEISEKSEIFDDQFSVERPDGSNFTLKIRSTKLEDSAMYFCASSENRDTDTQYFGPGTRLTVL.

The V gene is TRBV7-5, the J gene TRBJ1-5. TRBV7-5 is a known pseudogene. The CDR3 sequence is 15 residues long. CDR3 sequence reads: CVRRIKGTLNQPQHF. CDR3 DNA sequence: TGTGTCAGAAGAATAAAAGGGACCCTTAATCAGCCCCAGCATTTT.

The rearrangement uses TRBV5-4 and TRBJ2-1; D is perhaps TRBD2 (5 bases). V was clipped by 0 bases and J by 1 base, with 8 bases between them. The CDR3 has 15 residues. Per the germline V gene, CDR1 is SGHNT and CDR2 is YYREEE (reference sequence). The CDR3 nucleotides are TGTGCCAGCAGCTTGGTACGGGGATCCTACAATGAGCAGTTCTTC. Its protein is CASSLVRGSYNEQFF.

This clone was counted between two and nine times. The chain has TRBV30 and TRBJ2-7, with a possible D match to TRBD1 (6 bases). This CDR3 is built from 12 residues. The V end was cut by 8 bases, the J end by 3 bases, with 14 bases between. CDR1 GTSNPN and CDR2 SVGIG come from the germline V gene (reference sequence). The DNA for the CDR3 is TGTGCCGGGACACAGGGCTTCTACGAGCAGTACTTC. This encodes CAGTQGFYEQYF.

This clone was detected only once. The rearrangement uses TRBV6-1 and TRBJ2-2, with 7 bases fitting TRBD2. CDR1 MNHNS and CDR2 SASEGT come from the germline V gene. V shed 7 bases and J 4 bases; nucleotides not matched to a gene: 9. The CDR3 runs to 15 residues. The CDR3 reads CASTLLGGSTGELFF. For the CDR3, the DNA is TGTGCCAGCACCCTATTGGGGGGGTCCACCGGGGAGCTGTTTTTT.

The CDR3 DNA follows: TGCGCCAGCAGCCATCGTCAGGGAGGGGGCACCGGGGAGCTGTTTTTT. This sequence encodes CASSHRQGGGTGELFF. The J gene is TRBJ2-2, the V gene TRBV4-3; possible D gene TRBD2, 7 bases. Trimming took off 3 bases at V and 4 bases at J, with 15 bases between the two ends. Germline V gene lookup returns CDR1 LGHNA and CDR2 YSLEER. This CDR3 has 16 amino acids.

This clone was seen once. The J gene is TRBJ2-1, the V gene TRBV5-4; D ambiguous. Trimming left V 2 bases short and J 5 bases short, with 2 bases between. Germline CDR1 SGHNT, CDR2 YYREEE (reference sequence). The CDR3 is 11 amino acids. CDR3 protein: CASSFNNEQFF. The CDR3 DNA reads TGTGCCAGCAGCTTCAACAATGAGCAGTTCTTC.

This chain uses TRBV7-2 with TRBJ1-3; D is uncertain. The CDR3 consists of 11 residues. Trimming left V 1 base short and J 9 bases short, with 4 bases between. Germline V gene data show CDR1 as SGHTA and CDR2 as FQGNSA. The CDR3 here is CASSLVSTIYF. In DNA form, the CDR3 reads TGTGCCAGCAGCTTAGTATCCACCATATATTTT.

The chain joins TRBV27 to TRBJ2-3; TRBD2 matches at 12 bases. Germline CDR1 and CDR2: MNHEY and SMNVEV (reference sequence). The CDR3 covers 13 residues. The trim removed 4 bases at V and 12 bases at J, leaving 5 bases unmatched. The CDR3 DNA follows: TGTGCCAGCAGTTCCCGACTAGCGGGGGACCAGTATTTT. It yields the protein CASSSRLAGDQYF.

This chain links TRBV15 with TRBJ2-3; TRBD2 aligns across 8 bases. J gave up 7 bases and V 5 bases, and 14 bases lay outside the gene matches. The CDR3 runs to 16 residues. Germline CDR1 and CDR2: LNHNV and YYDKDF (reference sequence). Written as DNA, the CDR3 is TGTGCCACCAGCCCTATGGGGCAGCGGGAGAGAAATACGCAGTATTTT. This encodes CATSPMGQRERNTQYF.

The rearrangement links TRBV4-3 to TRBJ2-3; D ambiguous. The germline V gene has CDR1 LGHNA and CDR2 YSLEER. V lost 0 bases and J lost 4, with 8 bases in between. The CDR3 contains 14 residues. The CDR3 loop reads CASSQEARADTQYF. The DNA for the CDR3 is TGCGCCAGCAGCCAAGAAGCTAGAGCAGATACGCAGTATTTT.

The V and J genes are TRBV30 and TRBJ1-1, with TRBD1 matching 7 bases. The length of the CDR3 is 15 residues. CDR1 GTSNPN and CDR2 SVGIG come from the germline V gene (reference sequence). V lost 0 bases, J lost 8 bases, and 12 bases stayed unmatched. The DNA for the CDR3 is TGTGCCTGGAGTGTATCCCCTCAGACAGGGTCCGAAGCTTTCTTT. It yields the protein CAWSVSPQTGSEAFF.

This clone was observed a single time. DNA for the CDR3: TGTGCCAGCAGCCCGGCCAACTCCTACGAGCAGTACTTC. Encoded protein: CASSPANSYEQYF. This rearrangement joins TRBV11-3 to TRBJ2-7; D gene unclear. V gave up 5 bases and J gave up 0 bases, with 8 bases separating them. The CDR3 sequence is 13 residues long. In germline, CDR1 is SGHNT, CDR2 YENEEA.

The rearrangement joins TRBV5-4 to TRBJ1-6; D is unresolved. V was clipped by 0 bases and J by 2 bases, with 6 bases between them. The germline V gene encodes CDR1 SGHNT and CDR2 YYREEE (reference sequence). The CDR3 loop spans 15 amino acids. Here the CDR3 reads CASSLDPAYNSPLHF. The DNA for the CDR3 is TGTGCCAGCAGCTTGGACCCAGCCTATAATTCACCCCTCCACTTT.

The V and J genes are TRBV6-1 and TRBJ2-1; D may be TRBD1 (5 bases). CDR3 size: 14 residues. The germline V and J ends were trimmed by 3 bases and 4 bases, with 10 bases remaining between them. Germline CDR1 reads MNHNS; CDR2 reads SASEGT. CDR3 coding DNA: TGTGCCAGCAGTGACCAAAGGGGATACAATGAGCAGTTCTTC. It specifies CASSDQRGYNEQFF.

The chain has TRBV21-1 and TRBJ2-7. TRBV21-1 constitutes a pseudogene. This CDR3 spans 15 amino acids. CDR3 sequence: CASSRPGRQSYEQYF. The CDR3 DNA follows: TGTGCCAGCAGCAGACCGGGACGGCAATCCTACGAGCAGTACTTC.